Here is one T cell receptor beta chain with its context. No antigen is known for it. The primer mix had 60 Vbeta and 13 Jbeta primers. Under the authors' procedure: Later, some 75 million unique TCR beta chains were counted in an analysis, and roughly 11 million of them were shared. Some clones are missing from TCRdb's copy, which holds only in-frame ones; the method was immunoSEQ multiplex PCR. That table supplies the V and J calls and clone size; D and trimming were determined from the DNA. The clone table shows 65,000 to 85,000 clones, with the ten largest holding roughly 1.5%. This record belongs to a study of cytomegalovirus exposure and HLA in healthy donors. Background on the study: Of the donors genotyped, several hundred in all, 75% to 85% fell in the Caucasian-associated ancestry cluster.

Findings and limits, study-wide: Sequencing likely produced, as an artifact, a cluster of highly shared sequence variants. Accurate predictions that matched the HLA-A and HLA-B alleles of most subjects were reportedly made from TCR beta sequences.

Sequencing was done on a sample of PBMCs. This sequence was found in a woman aged 55 to 70 in good health and CMV-seronegative.

CDR3 nucleotides: TGCGCCAGCAGCCCAGGGGACGGGCTACGTTTTCAGCCCCAGCATTTT. This sequence encodes CASSPGDGLRFQPQHF. The chain is built from TRBV5-1 and TRBJ1-5; D might be TRBD1 (6 bases). CDR1 and CDR2 from the germline V gene are SGHRS and YFSETQ. This CDR3 has 16 amino acids. Between the trimmed V and J ends, which lost 4 bases and 6 bases, there was a span of 20 bases. Complete variable domain (other parts from reference TRBV5-1 and TRBJ1-5): KAGVTQTPRYLIKTRGQQVTLSCSPISGHRSVSWYQQTPGQGLQFLFEYFSETQRNKGNFPGRFSGRQFSNSRSEMNVSTLELGDSALYLCASSPGDGLRFQPQHFGDGTRLSIL.